This TCR beta chain was found in a study of T cells expressing NK-cell markers. Study results and caveats: In roughly six donors, dominant NKG2C+ clonotypes were about 1.0-8% of CD8+ T cells.

A note on this clonotype: What it recognizes is unknown.

This CDR3 spans 14 amino acids. Germline CDR1 and CDR2: ENHRY and SYGVKD. TCRdb re-called the 5' RACE reads; every CDR3 protein appears as one record, without DNA. Reported are about 260,000 distinct CDR3 sequences; the ten largest clones contain approximately 0.42%. The sample consisted of blood T cells: a sorted CD56 or NKG2C T cell subset, CD4+ or CD8+ T cells, or bulk PBMC T cells (not recorded which). The chain is built from TRBV10-3 and TRBJ2-1; TCRdb returns TRBD1, unconfirmable since there is no DNA. This TCR was recovered from a man younger than 35 in good health. This CDR3 reads CAISGGGAVDEQFF.